Given below is one T cell receptor beta chain in context. Its matching antigen is unknown. Template switching by 5'RACE with UMIs generated the TCR beta cDNA. TCRdb re-called the 5' RACE reads; one entry per CDR3 protein, DNA not given. This sample contains fewer than 300,000 distinct CDR3 sequences. CDR3 length: 15 amino acids. Germline V gives CDR1 SGHRS, CDR2 YFSETQ. The data were obtained in a study of T cells expressing NK-cell markers. Study summary: Most of the eight sequenced donors were HCMV-seropositive; one was seronegative.

Findings of the study overall: CD8+ T cells in over 5 donors included dominant NKG2C+ clonotypes at roughly 1.0-7.0%. Expanded clones of NKG2C+ T cells had an unclear HCMV specificity.

The sequencing sample was made of blood T cells: a sorted CD56 or NKG2C T cell subset, CD4+ or CD8+ T cells, or bulk PBMC T cells (not recorded which). The receptor's source is a woman between 18 and 69 years old in good health. V gene TRBV5-1 combines with J gene TRBJ1-1; lacking DNA, the TRBD1 call made by TCRdb goes unchecked. Here the CDR3 reads CASSLGPGGSTEAFF.